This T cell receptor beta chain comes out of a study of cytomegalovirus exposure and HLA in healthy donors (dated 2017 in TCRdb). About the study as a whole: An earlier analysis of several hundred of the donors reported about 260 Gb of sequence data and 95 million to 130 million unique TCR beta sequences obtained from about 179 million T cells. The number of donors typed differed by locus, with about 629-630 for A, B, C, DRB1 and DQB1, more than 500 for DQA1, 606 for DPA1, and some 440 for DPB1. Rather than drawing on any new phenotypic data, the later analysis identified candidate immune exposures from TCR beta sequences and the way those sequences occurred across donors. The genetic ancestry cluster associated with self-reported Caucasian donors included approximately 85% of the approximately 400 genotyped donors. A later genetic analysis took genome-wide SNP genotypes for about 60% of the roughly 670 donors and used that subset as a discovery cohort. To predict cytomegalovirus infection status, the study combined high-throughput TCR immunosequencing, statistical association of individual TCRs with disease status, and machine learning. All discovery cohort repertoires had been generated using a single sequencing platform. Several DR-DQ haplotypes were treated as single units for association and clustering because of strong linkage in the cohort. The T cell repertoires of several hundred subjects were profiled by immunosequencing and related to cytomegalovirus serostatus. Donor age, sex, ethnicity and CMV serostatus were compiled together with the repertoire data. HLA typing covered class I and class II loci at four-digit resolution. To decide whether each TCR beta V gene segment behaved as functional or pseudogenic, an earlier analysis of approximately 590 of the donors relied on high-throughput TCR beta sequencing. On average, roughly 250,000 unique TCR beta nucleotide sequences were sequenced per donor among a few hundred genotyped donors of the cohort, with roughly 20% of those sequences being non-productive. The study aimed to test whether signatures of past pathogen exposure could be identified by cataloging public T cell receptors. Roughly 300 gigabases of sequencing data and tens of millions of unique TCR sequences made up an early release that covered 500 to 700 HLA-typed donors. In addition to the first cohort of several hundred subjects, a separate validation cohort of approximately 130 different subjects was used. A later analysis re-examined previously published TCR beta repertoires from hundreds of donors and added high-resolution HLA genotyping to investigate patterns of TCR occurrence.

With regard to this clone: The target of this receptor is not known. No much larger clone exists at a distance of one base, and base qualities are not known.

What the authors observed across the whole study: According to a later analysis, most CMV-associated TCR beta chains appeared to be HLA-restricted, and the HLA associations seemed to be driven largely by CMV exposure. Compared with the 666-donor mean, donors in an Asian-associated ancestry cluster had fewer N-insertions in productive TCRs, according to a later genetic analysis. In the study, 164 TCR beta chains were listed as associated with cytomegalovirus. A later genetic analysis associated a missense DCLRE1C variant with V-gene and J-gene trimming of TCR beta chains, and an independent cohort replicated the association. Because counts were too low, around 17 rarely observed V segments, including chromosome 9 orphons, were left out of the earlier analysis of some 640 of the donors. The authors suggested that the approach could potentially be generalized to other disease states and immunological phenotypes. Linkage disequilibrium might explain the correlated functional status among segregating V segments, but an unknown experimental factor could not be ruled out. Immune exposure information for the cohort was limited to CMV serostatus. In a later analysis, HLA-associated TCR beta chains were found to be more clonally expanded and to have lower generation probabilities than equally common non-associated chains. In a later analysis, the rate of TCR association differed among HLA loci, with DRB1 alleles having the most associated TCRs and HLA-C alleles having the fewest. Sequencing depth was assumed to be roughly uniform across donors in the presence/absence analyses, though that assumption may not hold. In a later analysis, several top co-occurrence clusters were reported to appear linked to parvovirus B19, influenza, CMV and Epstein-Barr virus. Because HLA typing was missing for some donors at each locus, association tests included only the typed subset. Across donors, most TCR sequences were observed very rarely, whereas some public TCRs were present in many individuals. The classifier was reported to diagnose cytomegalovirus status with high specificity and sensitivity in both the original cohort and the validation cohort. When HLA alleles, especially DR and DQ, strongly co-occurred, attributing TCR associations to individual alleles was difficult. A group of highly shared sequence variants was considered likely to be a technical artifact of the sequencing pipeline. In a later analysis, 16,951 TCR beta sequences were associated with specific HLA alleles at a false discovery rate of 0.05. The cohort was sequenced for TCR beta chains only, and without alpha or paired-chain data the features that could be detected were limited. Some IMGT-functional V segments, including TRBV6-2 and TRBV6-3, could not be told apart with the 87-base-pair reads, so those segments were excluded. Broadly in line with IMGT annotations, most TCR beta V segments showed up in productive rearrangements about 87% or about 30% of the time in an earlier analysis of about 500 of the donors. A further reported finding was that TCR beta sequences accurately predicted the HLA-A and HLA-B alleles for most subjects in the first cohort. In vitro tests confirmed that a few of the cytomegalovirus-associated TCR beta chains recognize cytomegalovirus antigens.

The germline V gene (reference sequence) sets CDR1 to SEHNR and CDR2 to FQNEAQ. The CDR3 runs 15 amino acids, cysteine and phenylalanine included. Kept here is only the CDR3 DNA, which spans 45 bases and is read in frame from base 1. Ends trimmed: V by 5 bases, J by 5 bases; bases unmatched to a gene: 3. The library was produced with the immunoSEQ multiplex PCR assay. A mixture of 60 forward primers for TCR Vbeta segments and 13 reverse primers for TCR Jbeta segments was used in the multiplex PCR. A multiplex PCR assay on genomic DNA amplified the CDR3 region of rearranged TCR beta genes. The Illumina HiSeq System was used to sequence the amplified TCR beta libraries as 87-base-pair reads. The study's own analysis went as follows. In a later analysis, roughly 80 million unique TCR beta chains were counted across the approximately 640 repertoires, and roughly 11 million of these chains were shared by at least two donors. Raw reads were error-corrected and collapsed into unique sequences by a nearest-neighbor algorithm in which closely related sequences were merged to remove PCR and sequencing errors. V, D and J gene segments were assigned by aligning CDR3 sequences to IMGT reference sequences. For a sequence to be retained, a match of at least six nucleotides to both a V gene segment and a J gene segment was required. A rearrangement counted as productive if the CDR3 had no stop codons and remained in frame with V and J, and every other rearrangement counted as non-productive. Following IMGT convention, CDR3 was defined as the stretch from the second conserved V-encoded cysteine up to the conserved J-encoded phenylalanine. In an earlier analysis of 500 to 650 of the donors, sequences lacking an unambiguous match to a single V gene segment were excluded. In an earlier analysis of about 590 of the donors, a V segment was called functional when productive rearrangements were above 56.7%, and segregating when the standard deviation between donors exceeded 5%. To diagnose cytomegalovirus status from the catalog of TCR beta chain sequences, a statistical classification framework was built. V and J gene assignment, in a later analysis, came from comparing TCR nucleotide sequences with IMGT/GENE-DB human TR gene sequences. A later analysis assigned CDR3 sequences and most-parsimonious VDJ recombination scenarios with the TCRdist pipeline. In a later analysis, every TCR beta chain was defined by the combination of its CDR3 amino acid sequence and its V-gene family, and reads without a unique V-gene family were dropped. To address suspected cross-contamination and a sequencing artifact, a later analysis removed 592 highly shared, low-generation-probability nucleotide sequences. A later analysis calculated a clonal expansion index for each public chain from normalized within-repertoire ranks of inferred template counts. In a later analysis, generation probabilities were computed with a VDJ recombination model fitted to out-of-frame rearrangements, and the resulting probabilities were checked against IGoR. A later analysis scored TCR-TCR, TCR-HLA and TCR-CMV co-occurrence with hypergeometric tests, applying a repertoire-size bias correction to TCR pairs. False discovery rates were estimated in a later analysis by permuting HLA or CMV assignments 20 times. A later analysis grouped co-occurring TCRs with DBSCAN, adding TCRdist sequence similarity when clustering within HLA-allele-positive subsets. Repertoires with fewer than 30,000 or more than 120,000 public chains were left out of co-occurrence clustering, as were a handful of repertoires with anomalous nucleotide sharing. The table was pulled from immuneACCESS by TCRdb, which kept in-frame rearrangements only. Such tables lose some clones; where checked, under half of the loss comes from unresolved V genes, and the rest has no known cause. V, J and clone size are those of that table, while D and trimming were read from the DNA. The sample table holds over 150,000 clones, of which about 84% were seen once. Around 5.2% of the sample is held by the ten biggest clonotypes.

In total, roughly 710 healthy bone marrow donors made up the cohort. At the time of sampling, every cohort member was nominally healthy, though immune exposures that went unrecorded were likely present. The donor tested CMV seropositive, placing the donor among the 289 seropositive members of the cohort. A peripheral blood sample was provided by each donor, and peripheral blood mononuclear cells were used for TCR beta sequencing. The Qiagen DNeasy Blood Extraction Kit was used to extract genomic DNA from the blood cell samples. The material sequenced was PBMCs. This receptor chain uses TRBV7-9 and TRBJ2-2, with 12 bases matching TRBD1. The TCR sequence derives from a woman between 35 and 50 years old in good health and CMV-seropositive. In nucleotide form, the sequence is TGTGCCAGCAGCGGGACAGGGGGCGCTACCGGGGAGCTGTTTTTT. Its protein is CASSGTGGATGELFF.